Each of the 8 T cell receptor beta chains below was sequenced from the same sample in a study of STAT5B mutations in CD4+ large granular lymphocyte leukemia. The table came from immunoSEQ multiplex PCR; TCRdb's copy has only in-frame clones and leaves some out. This sample has over 25,000 clones; just under 85% occur once, and the top ten carry 4% to 5.5%. The sequenced material came from CD4+ T cells from blood buffy coats. These receptors all stem from a human donor in good health.

The chain couples TRBV9 to TRBJ1-3, with 10 bases aligning to TRBD1. This CDR3 is 15 amino acids long. Losses at the gene ends were 3 bases for V and 3 bases for J; bases not matched to a gene: 3. Germline V gene data show CDR1 as SGDLS and CDR2 as YYNGEE. CDR3 residues: CASSAGQGFGNTIYF. As DNA, the CDR3 is TGTGCCAGCAGCGCGGGACAGGGGTTTGGAAACACCATATATTTT.

On this clone: Other nucleotide sequences from this sample produce the same CDR3. This chain connects TRBV9 to TRBJ2-7, with 7 nucleotides matching TRBD1. The trim removed 3 bases at V and 2 bases at J, leaving 2 bases unmatched. The CDR3 runs to 13 residues. CDR1 and CDR2 from the germline V gene are SGDLS and YYNGEE. This CDR3 is CASSGQGAYEQYF. CDR3 nucleotides: TGTGCCAGCAGCGGACAGGGAGCCTACGAGCAGTACTTC.

The chain is built from TRBV5-1 and TRBJ2-2; 9 bases fit TRBD2. The CDR3 is 16 residues long. V lost 1 base, J lost 3 bases, and 4 bases stayed unmatched. Germline assignment: CDR1 SGHRS and CDR2 YFSETQ. The CDR3 nucleotides read TGCGCCAGCAGCTTGCCAGGGACTAGCTACACCGGGGAGCTGTTTTTT. Protein sequence: CASSLPGTSYTGELFF.

The chain carries TRBV7-2 and TRBJ2-7; D gene unclear. Germline CDR1 is SGHTA and CDR2 is FQGNSA. The V end lost 5 bases, the J end lost 5 bases, and 10 bases lay between the germline ends. This CDR3 spans 12 amino acids. CDR3 bases: TGTGCCAGCAGCCCTCTGGGGAACGAGCAGTACTTC. Its protein product is CASSPLGNEQYF.

This clone has just a few counts. The chain uses TRBV5-1 and TRBJ1-5; no reliable D call. CDR1 SGHRS and CDR2 YFSETQ come from the germline V gene. The CDR3 covers 13 residues. Trimming pared 4 bases from V and 1 base from J, leaving 6 bases between. The chain's CDR3 is CASSKDSNQPQHF. In DNA, the CDR3 is TGCGCCAGCAGCAAGGACAGCAATCAGCCCCAGCATTTT.

The chain links TRBV5-4 to TRBJ1-2; D is ambiguous. The CDR3 extends over 16 amino acids. The V and J ends lost 4 bases and 0 bases respectively, with 16 bases between them. Germline values: CDR1 SGHNT, CDR2 YYREEE (reference sequence). The chain's CDR3 is CASSPSPRRANYGYTF. The CDR3, as DNA: TGTGCCAGCAGCCCTTCCCCCAGACGCGCTAACTATGGCTACACCTTC.

The chain has TRBV6-1 and TRBJ1-1; D gene ambiguous. Germline V lookup: CDR1 MNHNS, CDR2 SASEGT. Trimming pared 6 bases from V and 1 base from J, leaving 9 bases between. The CDR3 totals 13 residues. The chain's CDR3 is CASRGTGNTEAFF. CDR3 in DNA: TGTGCCAGCAGAGGAACCGGGAACACTGAAGCTTTCTTT.

V usage is TRBV7-2 and J usage is TRBJ1-2, with unresolved D. The CDR3 runs to 13 residues. V was shortened by 3 bases and J by 0 bases, with 5 bases between the two germline ends. Per germline, CDR1 SGHTA and CDR2 FQGNSA. CDR3 bases: TGTGCCAGCAGCTTTACAGCTAACTATGGCTACACCTTC. Translating gives CASSFTANYGYTF.